This T cell receptor (beta chain) was retrieved from a study of shared clonotypes between healthy human individuals. Study summary: The cohort comprised a couple of women and a few men. Their ages spanned 18 to 49 years.

Donors had no recently reported acute infections or vaccinations and were HIV-negative. Several immunoSEQ plates received, in even portions, the genomic DNA of each subset. In the study's own analysis: ImmunoSEQ gave junction-only sequences without quality scores, so filtering differed. Measured with immunoSEQ multiplex PCR; TCRdb has only the in-frame clones, and not every one. That table furnishes V, J and clone size, whereas the DNA furnished D and trimming. The sample yields over 400,000 clones, approximately 84% seen once. V dropped 4 bases and J dropped 0 bases, with 5 bases sitting between them. This CDR3 region has 13 residues. Germline CDR1 reads SGHNT; CDR2 reads YYREEE (reference sequence).

This TCR derives from a woman in her 40s in good health. Some clones in this sample may be carry-over from other donors' samples. The chain recombines TRBV5-4 with TRBJ2-1; D call uncertain. Material: PBMCs. This CDR3 is CASSGNSYNEQFF. The CDR3 DNA is TGTGCCAGCAGCGGGAACTCCTACAATGAGCAGTTCTTC. Filled out from reference TRBV5-4 and TRBJ2-1, the complete variable domain reads ETGVTQSPTHLIKTRGQQVTLRCSSQSGHNTVSWYQQALGQGPQFIFQYYREEENGRGNFPPRFSGLQFPNYSSELNVNALELDDSALYLCASSGNSYNEQFFGPGTRLTVL.